This T cell receptor (beta chain) was sequenced during a study of chemoradiotherapy in HPV16-positive cancers. Study background: Candidate HPV-specific T-cell clones and common TCR motifs came from functional assays in two HPV16-positive patients.

Overall study results and limits: In HPV16-positive patients, HPV-responsive T-cell expansion tracked better recurrence-free survival.

Only in-frame clones appear in the TCRdb table, and some are missing; sequencing was by immunoSEQ multiplex PCR. The sample yields about 30,000 clones, 84% seen once. By sample share, this clone is medium-sized. Its antigen remains unidentified. CDR3 length equals 12 residues. The germline CDR1 and CDR2 sequences are GTSNPN and SVGIG (reference sequence). J gave up 5 bases and V 8 bases, and 2 bases lay outside the gene matches. The material sequenced was blood, taken from a patient who underwent chemoradiotherapy. The chain links TRBV30 to TRBJ2-2; 10 positions agree with TRBD1. The TCR sequence derives from a human donor with HPV-associated anogenital cancer. The CDR3 is CAGTGVTGELFF. CDR3 sequence (DNA): TGTGCCGGGACAGGGGTAACCGGGGAGCTGTTTTTT.